These 10 T cell receptor beta chains were all obtained from the same sample, sequenced in a study of technical replicates of blood from four donors. Libraries were prepared by immunoSEQ multiplex PCR; TCRdb keeps only in-frame clonotypes and omits some of them. The table shows around 56,000 clones, with about 96% occurring only once. The specimen was PBMCs. The receptors were sampled from a human donor in good health. Some clones in this sample may be carry-over from other donors' samples.

The V gene is TRBV18, the J gene TRBJ1-4; 9 bases map to TRBD1. The junction had 6 bases not matched to a gene; V was cut back by 2 bases and J by 5 bases. CDR1 is KGHSH and CDR2 is LQKENI in the germline V gene. The CDR3 runs 16 residues. The CDR3 loop reads CASSPGTGGKNEKLFF. Written as DNA, the CDR3 is TGTGCCAGCTCACCAGGTACAGGGGGCAAAAATGAAAAACTGTTTTTT. The full variable domain, rest sourced from reference TRBV18 and TRBJ1-4, is NAGVMQNPRHLVRRRGQEARLRCSPMKGHSHVYWYRQLPEEGLKFMVYLQKENIIDESGMPKERFSAEFPKEGPSILRIQQVVRGDSAAYFCASSPGTGGKNEKLFFGSGTQLSVL.

The chain is built from TRBV5-1 and TRBJ1-1; D uncertain. Germline CDR1 reads SGHRS; CDR2 reads YFSETQ. V was trimmed by 1 base and J by 7 bases, leaving 17 bases between them. CDR3 length: 15 residues. CDR3 sequence: CASSLSGDGTNEAFF. CDR3 nucleotides: TGCGCCAGCAGCTTGTCCGGGGATGGAACAAATGAAGCTTTCTTT.

The chain has TRBV7-2 and TRBJ2-3; a weak D match, TRBD1 (6 bases). From germline, CDR1 is SGHTA and CDR2 FQGNSA. Deletions cut 4 bases from V and 1 base from J, with 12 bases between. This CDR3 comprises 15 residues. As DNA, the CDR3 is TGTGCCAGCAGCTCATACAGGGCGGGCACAGATACGCAGTATTTT. Translation: CASSSYRAGTDTQYF.

The chain recombines TRBV25-1 with TRBJ1-6; D unclear. Trimming took off 2 bases at V and 7 bases at J, with 12 bases between the two ends. The CDR3 is 15 residues long. From germline, CDR1 is MGHDK and CDR2 SYGVNS. CDR3 residues: CASSESLRGNSPLHF. The CDR3 nucleotides read TGTGCCAGCAGTGAAAGCCTCAGAGGGAATTCACCCCTCCACTTT.

CDR3 region: CASSLFTGPQHF. The CDR3 nucleotides read TGTGCCAGCAGCCTATTCACCGGGCCCCAGCATTTT. The chain employs TRBV5-8 and TRBJ1-5; D unclear. The V gene's germline CDR1 is SGHTS and CDR2 YDEGEE. Trimming shortened V by 4 bases and J by 9 bases, and 11 bases separated the two germline ends. CDR3 length: 12 amino acids.

V usage is TRBV7-2 and J usage is TRBJ1-2, with D possibly TRBD1 on 5 matching bases. V lost 5 bases, J lost 4 bases, and 14 bases lay in between. There are 14 residues in the CDR3. Per the germline V gene, CDR1 is SGHTA and CDR2 is FQGNSA. The CDR3 loop is CASSLTTAPYGYTF. CDR3 DNA: TGTGCCAGCAGCCTCACGACAGCCCCCTATGGCTACACCTTC.

V and J are TRBV7-2 and TRBJ2-7; TRBD2 matches 9 bases. The germline gives CDR1 SGHTA, CDR2 FQGNSA. This CDR3 is built from 12 residues. With V trimmed by 4 bases and J by 6 bases, 1 base remained unmatched. The CDR3 loop reads CASSSTSGEQYF. For the CDR3, the DNA is TGTGCCAGCAGCTCGACTAGCGGCGAGCAGTACTTC.

The chain joins TRBV6-6 to TRBJ1-5, with TRBD1 matching 8 bases. This CDR3 comprises 15 residues. Unmatched junction bases numbered 7, after V lost 5 bases and J lost 4 bases. Germline CDR1 MNHNY, CDR2 SVGAGI (reference sequence). The CDR3 DNA reads as TGTGCCAGCAGTCCGCAGGGGGCGCGGAATCAGCCCCAGCATTTT. This codes for CASSPQGARNQPQHF.

The V gene is TRBV11-3, the J gene TRBJ2-1, with 14 bases lining up with TRBD2. CDR3 length: 15 residues. Germline CDR1 and CDR2: SGHNT and YENEEA. Germline trimming cut 5 bases from V and 12 bases from J; bases unmatched to any gene: 9. In DNA form, the CDR3 reads TGTGCCAGCAGCGACGGGACTAGCGGGAGAGGCGGGCAGTTCTTC. Translation: CASSDGTSGRGGQFF.

The chain employs TRBV15 and TRBJ1-5; D ambiguous. Germline V gene lookup returns CDR1 LNHNV and CDR2 YYDKDF (reference sequence). With 9 bases removed from V and 3 bases from J, the gap between germline ends came to 18 bases. There are 15 residues in the CDR3. The CDR3 loop reads CATQHDPGNNQPQHF. As DNA, the CDR3 is TGTGCCACGCAACACGACCCGGGTAACAATCAGCCCCAGCATTTT.